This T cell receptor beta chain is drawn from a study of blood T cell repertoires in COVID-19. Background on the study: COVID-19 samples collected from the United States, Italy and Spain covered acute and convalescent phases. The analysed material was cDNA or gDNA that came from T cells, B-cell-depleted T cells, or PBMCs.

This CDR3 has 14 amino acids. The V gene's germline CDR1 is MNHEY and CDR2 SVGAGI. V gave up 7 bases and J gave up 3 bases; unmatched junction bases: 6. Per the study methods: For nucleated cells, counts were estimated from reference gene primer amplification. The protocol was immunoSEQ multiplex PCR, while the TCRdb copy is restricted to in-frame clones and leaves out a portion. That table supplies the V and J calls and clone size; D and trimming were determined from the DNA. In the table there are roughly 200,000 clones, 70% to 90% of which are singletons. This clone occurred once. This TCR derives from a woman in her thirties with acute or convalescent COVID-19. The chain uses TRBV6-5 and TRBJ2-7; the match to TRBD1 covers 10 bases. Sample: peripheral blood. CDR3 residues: CASNRDRGNYEQYF. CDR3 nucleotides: TGTGCCAGCAATCGGGACAGGGGTAACTACGAGCAGTACTTC.